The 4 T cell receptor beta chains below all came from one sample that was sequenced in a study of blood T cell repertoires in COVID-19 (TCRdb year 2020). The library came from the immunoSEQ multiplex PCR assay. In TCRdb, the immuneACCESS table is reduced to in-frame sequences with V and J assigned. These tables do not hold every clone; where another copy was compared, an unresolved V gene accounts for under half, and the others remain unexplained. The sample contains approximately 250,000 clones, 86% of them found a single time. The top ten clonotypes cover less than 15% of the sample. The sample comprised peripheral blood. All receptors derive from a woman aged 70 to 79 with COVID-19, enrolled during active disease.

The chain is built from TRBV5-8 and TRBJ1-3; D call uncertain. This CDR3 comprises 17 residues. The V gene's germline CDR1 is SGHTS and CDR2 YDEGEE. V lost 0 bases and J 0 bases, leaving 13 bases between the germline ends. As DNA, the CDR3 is TGTGCCAGCAGCTTGGCCCTAGGCAGATCCTCTGGAAACACCATATATTTT. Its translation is CASSLALGRSSGNTIYF.

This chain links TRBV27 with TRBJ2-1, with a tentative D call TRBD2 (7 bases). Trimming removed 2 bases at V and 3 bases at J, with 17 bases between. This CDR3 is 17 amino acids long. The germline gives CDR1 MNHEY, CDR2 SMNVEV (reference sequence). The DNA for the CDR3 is TGTGCCAGCAGTTTAGAGCCCGGGGGGCGGATCTACAATGAGCAGTTCTTC. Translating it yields CASSLEPGGRIYNEQFF.

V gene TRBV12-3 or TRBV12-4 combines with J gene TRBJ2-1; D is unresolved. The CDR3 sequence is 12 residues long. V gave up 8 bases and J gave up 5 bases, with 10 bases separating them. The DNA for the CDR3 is TGTGCCAGCGGCTTACCCCACAATGAGCAGTTCTTC. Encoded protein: CASGLPHNEQFF.

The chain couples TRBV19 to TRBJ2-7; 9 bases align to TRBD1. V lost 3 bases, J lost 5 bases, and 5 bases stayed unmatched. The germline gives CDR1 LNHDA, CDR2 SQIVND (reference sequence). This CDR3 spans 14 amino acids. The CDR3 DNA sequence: TGTGCCAGTAGTATTGGGACAGGGTGGGACGAGCAGTACTTC. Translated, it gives CASSIGTGWDEQYF.